The 18 T cell receptor beta chains below come from one sample, sequenced in a study of cytomegalovirus exposure and HLA in healthy donors. PCR involved 60 Vbeta and 13 Jbeta primers. The repertoire was sequenced with immunoSEQ multiplex PCR; TCRdb's copy has only in-frame clones and lacks some. The table records nearly 300,000 clones, about nine tenths of them present only once. The sample taken for sequencing was PBMCs. These receptors were obtained from a man aged 40-55 years in good health and CMV-seropositive.

This sequence joins TRBV6-6 and TRBJ2-7; TRBD1 matches 9 bases. Germline V lookup: CDR1 MNHNY, CDR2 SVGAGI (reference sequence). Losses at the gene ends were 10 bases for V and 3 bases for J; bases not matched to a gene: 4. The CDR3 is 12 amino acids. The CDR3 is CAIGQGNYEQYF. Here the CDR3 DNA reads TGTGCCATAGGACAGGGGAACTACGAGCAGTACTTC.

This chain joins TRBV28 and TRBJ2-7, with 8 bases matching TRBD1. The CDR3 consists of 15 residues. Looked up from germline, CDR1 is MDHEN and CDR2 is SYDVKM. The junction had 13 bases not matched to a gene; V was cut back by 6 bases and J by 6 bases. Here the CDR3 reads CASRAGTGPPREQYF. CDR3 coding DNA: TGTGCCAGCAGGGCCGGGACAGGCCCTCCGCGCGAGCAGTACTTC.

This rearrangement joins TRBV6-1 to TRBJ2-7; 7 bases agree with TRBD1. CDR3 length: 14 residues. V lost 2 bases to trimming and J lost 2 bases; unmatched junction nucleotides: 3. Germline loops: CDR1 MNHNS, CDR2 SASEGT. The CDR3 loop reads CASSELGTAYEQYF. The CDR3 bases are TGTGCCAGCAGTGAATTAGGGACAGCCTACGAGCAGTACTTC.

The chain uses TRBV18 and TRBJ2-1; 13 bases align to TRBD2. Per germline, CDR1 KGHSH and CDR2 LQKENI. The CDR3 is made up of 19 amino acids. Trimming removed 4 bases from V and 0 bases from J; junction bases left unmatched: 9. The CDR3 loop is CASSQPGLAGTSSYNEQFF. CDR3 coding DNA: TGTGCCAGCTCACAACCGGGACTAGCGGGAACCAGCTCCTACAATGAGCAGTTCTTC.

This clone was counted only a few times. The chain couples TRBV4-3 to TRBJ2-4, with 7 positions matching TRBD1. Germline V gene lookup returns CDR1 LGHNA and CDR2 YSLEER. The CDR3 length is 16 residues. Trimming cost V 0 bases and J 0 bases; bases outside gene matches: 2. The CDR3 loop reads CASSQETGIAKNIQYF. The CDR3 DNA is TGCGCCAGCAGCCAAGAGACAGGGATAGCCAAAAACATTCAGTACTTC.

The chain uses TRBV29-1 and TRBJ1-3, with TRBD1 identical over 7 bases. CDR3 length equals 13 residues. V lost 4 bases to trimming and J lost 9 bases; unmatched junction nucleotides: 9. Per the germline V gene, CDR1 is SQVTM and CDR2 is ANQGSEA. CDR3 in DNA: TGCAGCGTTGGAAACCGACAGGGAGGCACCATATATTTT. Translation: CSVGNRQGGTIYF.

This chain links TRBV4-1 with TRBJ2-3; a weak D match, TRBD1 (7 bases). Trimming cost V 4 bases and J 0 bases, with 14 bases left between them. Germline CDR1 MGHRA, CDR2 YSYEKL. The CDR3 totals 16 residues. CDR3 DNA sequence: TGCGCCAGCAGCCGCGAGGGGGCGGGAAGCACAGATACGCAGTATTTT. It is translated as CASSREGAGSTDTQYF.

This chain connects TRBV29-1 to TRBJ2-1; TRBD2 aligns across 7 bases. Germline assignment: CDR1 SQVTM and CDR2 ANQGSEA. The CDR3 runs to 13 residues. V shed 8 bases, J shed 0 bases, and the junction held 4 bases outside the gene matches. The CDR3 nucleotides read TGCAGCTTTAGCGGGCTCTCCTACAATGAGCAGTTCTTC. This gives the protein CSFSGLSYNEQFF.

This CDR3 is CAISESLGAGRSNEQFF. CDR3 DNA sequence: TGTGCCATCAGTGAGTCATTGGGAGCGGGAAGGAGCAATGAGCAGTTCTTC. The chain carries TRBV10-3 and TRBJ2-1; 7 bases fit TRBD2. This CDR3 is 17 amino acids long. Germline lookup yields CDR1 ENHRY and CDR2 SYGVKD. V was pared by 0 bases and J by 6 bases, with 11 bases of the junction left unmatched.

This clone was observed once. CDR3 protein: CASSLSAATWVDEQYF. For the CDR3, the DNA is TGTGCCAGCAGCTTGTCAGCGGCAACTTGGGTGGACGAGCAGTACTTC. The chain links TRBV5-6 to TRBJ2-7, with a tentative D call TRBD2 (5 bases). V was trimmed by 1 base and J by 5 bases, leaving 19 bases between them. Germline-derived CDR1 and CDR2 are SGHDT and YYEEEE. This CDR3 has 16 residues.

This chain connects TRBV28 to TRBJ2-7; D gene unclear. Trimming left V 5 bases short and J 3 bases short, with 8 bases between. Germline V CDR1 and CDR2: MDHEN, SYDVKM. The length of the CDR3 is 12 residues. The CDR3 coding sequence is TGTGCCAGCAGTACCCCGGGCTACGAGCAGTACTTC. It yields the protein CASSTPGYEQYF.

The genes are TRBV9 and TRBJ2-1; TRBD2 agrees at 9 bases. Trimming removed 4 bases from V and 10 bases from J; junction bases left unmatched: 6. Germline V gene lookup returns CDR1 SGDLS and CDR2 YYNGEE. CDR3 size: 13 residues. The DNA for the CDR3 is TGTGCCAGCAGCCCTCTGACTAGCGGAGAGCAGTTCTTC. Amino acid sequence: CASSPLTSGEQFF.

This clone was recorded only once. This chain connects TRBV6-1 to TRBJ2-5, with a tentative D call TRBD2 (6 bases). Near its end, the DNA agrees better with TRBJ2-7, so the J call may be wrong. Per the germline V gene, CDR1 is MNHNS and CDR2 is SASEGT. The CDR3 is 13 residues long. CDR3: CATAGSQPYEQYF. CDR3 coding DNA: TGTGCCACCGCGGGGAGCCAGCCCTACGAGCAGTACTTC.

This clone was found a few times. The chain employs TRBV6-6 and TRBJ1-4, with 8 bases that match TRBD1. CDR1 is MNHNY and CDR2 is SVGAGI in the germline V gene (reference sequence). V was pared by 6 bases and J by 1 base, with 1 base of the junction left unmatched. The CDR3 consists of 14 residues. The CDR3 is CASSGTGTNEKLFF. The CDR3 nucleotides read TGTGCCAGCAGCGGGACAGGAACTAATGAAAAACTGTTTTTT.

The chain uses TRBV7-9 and TRBJ2-7, with D unresolved. Trimming stripped 5 bases from V and 1 base from J, with 9 bases between. Germline V gene lookup returns CDR1 SEHNR and CDR2 FQNEAQ (reference sequence). The CDR3 length is 13 residues. CDR3 protein: CASSNEASYEQYF. The CDR3, as DNA: TGTGCCAGCAGCAACGAGGCTTCCTACGAGCAGTACTTC.

The chain has TRBV25-1 and TRBJ2-1; D possibly corresponds to TRBD1 (6 bases). Trimming pared 6 bases from V and 2 bases from J, leaving 14 bases between. This CDR3 is 15 amino acids long. Germline loops: CDR1 MGHDK, CDR2 SYGVNS. CDR3 amino acids: CASRKSGATYNEQFF. The CDR3 nucleotides are TGTGCCAGCAGGAAGTCAGGGGCAACCTACAATGAGCAGTTCTTC. The whole variable domain, filled in from reference TRBV25-1 and TRBJ2-1, reads EADIYQTPRYLVIGTGKKITLECSQTMGHDKMYWYQQDPGMELHLIHYSYGVNSTEKGDLSSESTVSRIRTEHFPLTLESARPSHTSQYLCASRKSGATYNEQFFGPGTRLTVL.

As concerns this clone: This sample also contains other DNA sequences that code for the same CDR3. This chain uses TRBV7-8 with TRBJ1-1, with D hard to call. V shed 1 base and J shed 8 bases, with 5 bases lying between them. CDR1 SGHVS and CDR2 FQNEAQ come from the germline V gene. The CDR3 is 11 residues long. In DNA form, the CDR3 reads TGTGCCAGCAGCTTAGAGCTAGAAGCTTTCTTT. It is translated as CASSLELEAFF.

The rearrangement uses TRBV7-9 and TRBJ2-5, with 7 positions matching TRBD1. The CDR3 extends over 17 amino acids. CDR1 and CDR2 (germline): SEHNR, FQNEAQ (reference sequence). Trimming cost V 2 bases and J 2 bases; bases outside gene matches: 11. In nucleotides, the CDR3 is TGTGCCAGCAGCTTACCGGCACCAGGGGGAACTCAAGAGACCCAGTACTTC. Its protein is CASSLPAPGGTQETQYF.